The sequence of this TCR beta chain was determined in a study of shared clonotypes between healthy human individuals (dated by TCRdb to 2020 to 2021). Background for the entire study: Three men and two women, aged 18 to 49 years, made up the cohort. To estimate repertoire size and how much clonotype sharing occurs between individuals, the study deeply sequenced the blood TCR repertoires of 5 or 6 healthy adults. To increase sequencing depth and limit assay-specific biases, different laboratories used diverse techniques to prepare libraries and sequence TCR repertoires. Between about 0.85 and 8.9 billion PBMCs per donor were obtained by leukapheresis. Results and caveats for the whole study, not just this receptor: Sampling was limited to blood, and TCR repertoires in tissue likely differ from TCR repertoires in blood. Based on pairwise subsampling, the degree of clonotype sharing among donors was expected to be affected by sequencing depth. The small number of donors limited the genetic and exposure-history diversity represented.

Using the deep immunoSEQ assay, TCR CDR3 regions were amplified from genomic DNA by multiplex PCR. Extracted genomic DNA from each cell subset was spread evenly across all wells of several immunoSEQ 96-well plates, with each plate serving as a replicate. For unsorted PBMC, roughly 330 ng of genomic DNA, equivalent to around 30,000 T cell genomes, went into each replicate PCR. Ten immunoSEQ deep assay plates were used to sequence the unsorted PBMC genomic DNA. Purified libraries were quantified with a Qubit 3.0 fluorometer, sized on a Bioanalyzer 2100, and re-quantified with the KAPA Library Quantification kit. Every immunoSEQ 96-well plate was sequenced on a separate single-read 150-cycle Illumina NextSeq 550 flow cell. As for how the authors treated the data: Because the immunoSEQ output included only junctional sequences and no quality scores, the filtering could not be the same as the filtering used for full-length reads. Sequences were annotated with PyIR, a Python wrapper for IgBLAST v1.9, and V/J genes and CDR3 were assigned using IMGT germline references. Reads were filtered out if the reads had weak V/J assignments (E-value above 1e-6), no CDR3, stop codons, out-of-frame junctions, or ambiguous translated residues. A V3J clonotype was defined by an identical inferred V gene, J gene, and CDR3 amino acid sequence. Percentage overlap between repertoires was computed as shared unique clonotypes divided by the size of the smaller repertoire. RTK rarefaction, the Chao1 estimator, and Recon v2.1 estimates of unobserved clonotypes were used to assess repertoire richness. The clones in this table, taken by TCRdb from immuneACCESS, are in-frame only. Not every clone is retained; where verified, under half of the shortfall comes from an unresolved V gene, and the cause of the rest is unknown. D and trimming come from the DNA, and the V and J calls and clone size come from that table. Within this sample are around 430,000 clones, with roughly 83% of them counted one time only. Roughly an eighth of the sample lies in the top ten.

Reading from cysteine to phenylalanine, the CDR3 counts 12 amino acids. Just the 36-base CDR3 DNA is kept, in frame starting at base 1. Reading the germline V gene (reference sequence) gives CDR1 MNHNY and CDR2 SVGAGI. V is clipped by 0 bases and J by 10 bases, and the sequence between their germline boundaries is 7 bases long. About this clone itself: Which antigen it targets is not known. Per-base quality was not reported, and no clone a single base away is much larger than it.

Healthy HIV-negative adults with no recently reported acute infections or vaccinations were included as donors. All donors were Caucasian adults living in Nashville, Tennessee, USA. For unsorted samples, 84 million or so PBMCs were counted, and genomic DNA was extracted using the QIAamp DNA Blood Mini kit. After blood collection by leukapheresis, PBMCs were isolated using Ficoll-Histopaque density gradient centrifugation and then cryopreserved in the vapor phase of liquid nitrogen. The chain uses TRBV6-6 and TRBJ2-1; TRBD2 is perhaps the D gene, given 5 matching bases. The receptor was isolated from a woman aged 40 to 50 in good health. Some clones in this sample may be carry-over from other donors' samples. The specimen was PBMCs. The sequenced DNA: TGTGCCAGCAGTTACTCGTGGAGGGAGCAGTTCTTC. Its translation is CASSYSWREQFF.